These T cell receptor beta chains were read from a single sample in a study of cytomegalovirus exposure and HLA in healthy donors. Clones were sequenced by immunoSEQ multiplex PCR, and TCRdb holds only the in-frame ones, with some missing. Among about 160,000 clones, roughly 89% were seen once, and the ten largest hold over 9%. Sequenced material: PBMCs. These TCRs come from a woman younger than 30 in good health and CMV-seropositive. The CDR3 runs from the conserved cysteine through the conserved F or W. A D gene is named only where the DNA matches it firmly. The size of a clone is reported for some rows only, either as once, few or many, or as a class for expanded clones.

cdr3_nt: TGTGCCAGCAGCGCAACGCTACAGGGAGAGAACACTGAAGCTTTCTTT
cdr3_aa: CASSATLQGENTEAFF
v_call: TRBV21-1
d_call: NA
j_call: TRBJ1-1
clone_size: NA

cdr3_nt: TGTGCCAGCAACCCCGGGACAGGCTACGAGCAGTACTTC
cdr3_aa: CASNPGTGYEQYF
v_call: TRBV7-2
d_call: TRBD1
j_call: TRBJ2-7
clone_size: NA

cdr3_nt: TGTGCCTGGAGTGTTGCTGGGGAGCAGCCCCAGCATTTT
cdr3_aa: CAWSVAGEQPQHF
v_call: TRBV30
d_call: NA
j_call: TRBJ1-5
clone_size: NA

cdr3_nt: TGTGCCAGCAGCTTGGCGGGGACTAGCGGAGCTACTAAAAACATTCAGTACTTC
cdr3_aa: CASSLAGTSGATKNIQYF
v_call: TRBV7-2
d_call: TRBD2
j_call: TRBJ2-4
clone_size: NA

cdr3_nt: TGTGCCAGCAGCTTAACGGGACTAGCTGAAGAGGGGCAGTTCTTC
cdr3_aa: CASSLTGLAEEGQFF
v_call: TRBV7-2
d_call: TRBD2
j_call: TRBJ2-1
clone_size: NA

cdr3_nt: TGTGCTAGTGGTTTGGTCCCCCTGCAGTACTTC
cdr3_aa: CASGLVPLQYF
v_call: TRBV12-5
d_call: NA
j_call: TRBJ2-7
clone_size: NA

cdr3_nt: TGCAGCGCCGTAGCGGGAGTTCCCTCCTACGAGCAGTACTTC
cdr3_aa: CSAVAGVPSYEQYF
v_call: TRBV29-1
d_call: TRBD2
j_call: TRBJ2-7
clone_size: NA

cdr3_nt: TGTGCCAGCAGTCGGGTGGGTGAAAAACTGTTTTTT
cdr3_aa: CASSRVGEKLFF
v_call: TRBV28
d_call: NA
j_call: TRBJ1-4
clone_size: few

cdr3_nt: TGTGCCAGCAGCGTCCAGGGGGGCACCGGGGAGCTGTTTTTT
cdr3_aa: CASSVQGGTGELFF
v_call: TRBV9
d_call: NA
j_call: TRBJ2-2
clone_size: NA

cdr3_nt: TGCGCCAGCAGCGAACAGGGAACTAATGAAAAACTGTTTTTT
cdr3_aa: CASSEQGTNEKLFF
v_call: TRBV10-1
d_call: NA
j_call: TRBJ1-4
clone_size: NA

cdr3_nt: TGTGCCAGCAGGGACGATGACAGACGGAACACTGAAGCTTTCTTT
cdr3_aa: CASRDDDRRNTEAFF
v_call: TRBV28
d_call: NA
j_call: TRBJ1-1
clone_size: NA

cdr3_nt: TGTGCCACCAGCAGGGACAACTCCTACGAGCAGTACTTC
cdr3_aa: CATSRDNSYEQYF
v_call: TRBV15
d_call: NA
j_call: TRBJ2-7
clone_size: NA

cdr3_nt: TGTGCCAGCAGCTTAGATCTCCGTGAGCAGTACTTC
cdr3_aa: CASSLDLREQYF
v_call: TRBV11-2
d_call: NA
j_call: TRBJ2-7
clone_size: NA

cdr3_nt: TGTGCCAGCAGCTTAACGTTGGGGGGCCAAGAGACCCAGTACTTC
cdr3_aa: CASSLTLGGQETQYF
v_call: TRBV7-3
d_call: NA
j_call: TRBJ2-5
clone_size: NA

cdr3_nt: TGTGCCAGCAGGTCGGTATGGGGACAGGGGCCCAACGAGCAGTACTTC
cdr3_aa: CASRSVWGQGPNEQYF
v_call: TRBV27
d_call: TRBD1
j_call: TRBJ2-7
clone_size: NA